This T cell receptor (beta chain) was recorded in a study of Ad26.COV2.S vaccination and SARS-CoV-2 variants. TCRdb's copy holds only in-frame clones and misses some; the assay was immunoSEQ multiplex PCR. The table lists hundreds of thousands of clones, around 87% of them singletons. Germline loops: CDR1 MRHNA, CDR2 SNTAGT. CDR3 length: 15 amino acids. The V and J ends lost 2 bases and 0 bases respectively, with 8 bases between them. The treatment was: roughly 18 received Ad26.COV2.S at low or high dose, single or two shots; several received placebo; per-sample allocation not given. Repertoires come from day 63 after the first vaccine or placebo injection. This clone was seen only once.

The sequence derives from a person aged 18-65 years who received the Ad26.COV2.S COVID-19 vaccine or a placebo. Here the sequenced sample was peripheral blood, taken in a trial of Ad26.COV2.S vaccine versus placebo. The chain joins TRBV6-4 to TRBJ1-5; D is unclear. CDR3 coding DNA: TGTGCCAGCAGTGACCGACGGACTAGCAATCAGCCCCAGCATTTT. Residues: CASSDRRTSNQPQHF.